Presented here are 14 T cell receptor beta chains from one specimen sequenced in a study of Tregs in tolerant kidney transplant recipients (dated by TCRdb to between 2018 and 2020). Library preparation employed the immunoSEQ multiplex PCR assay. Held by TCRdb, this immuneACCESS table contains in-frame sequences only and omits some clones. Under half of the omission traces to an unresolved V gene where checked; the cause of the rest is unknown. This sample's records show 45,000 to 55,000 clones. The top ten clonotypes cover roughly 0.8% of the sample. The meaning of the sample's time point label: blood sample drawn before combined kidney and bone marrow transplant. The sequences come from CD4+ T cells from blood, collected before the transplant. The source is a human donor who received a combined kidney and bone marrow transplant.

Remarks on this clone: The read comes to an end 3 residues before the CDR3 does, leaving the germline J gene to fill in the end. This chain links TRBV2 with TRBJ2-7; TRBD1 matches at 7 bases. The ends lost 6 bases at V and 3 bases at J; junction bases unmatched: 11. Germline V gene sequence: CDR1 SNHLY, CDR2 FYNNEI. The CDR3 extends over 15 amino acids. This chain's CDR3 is CASSPSRQGIYEQYF. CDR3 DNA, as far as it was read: TGTGCCAGCAGCCCGTCGAGACAGGGAATCTACGAG.

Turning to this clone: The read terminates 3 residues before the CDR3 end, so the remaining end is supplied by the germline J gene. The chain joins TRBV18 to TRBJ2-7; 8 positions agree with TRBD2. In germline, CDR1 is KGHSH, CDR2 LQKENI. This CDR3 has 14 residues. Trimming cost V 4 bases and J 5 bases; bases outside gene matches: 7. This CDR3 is CASSRSGSYDEQYF. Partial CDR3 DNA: TGTGCCAGCTCACGGAGCGGGAGTTACGACGAG.

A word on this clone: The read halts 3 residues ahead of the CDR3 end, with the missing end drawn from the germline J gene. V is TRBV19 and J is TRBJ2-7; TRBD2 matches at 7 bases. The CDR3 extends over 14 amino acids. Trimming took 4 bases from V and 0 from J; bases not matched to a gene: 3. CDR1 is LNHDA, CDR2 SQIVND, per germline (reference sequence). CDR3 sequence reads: CASSRGGNSYEQYF. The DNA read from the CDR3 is TGTGCCAGTAGTAGGGGGGGGAACTCCTACGAG.

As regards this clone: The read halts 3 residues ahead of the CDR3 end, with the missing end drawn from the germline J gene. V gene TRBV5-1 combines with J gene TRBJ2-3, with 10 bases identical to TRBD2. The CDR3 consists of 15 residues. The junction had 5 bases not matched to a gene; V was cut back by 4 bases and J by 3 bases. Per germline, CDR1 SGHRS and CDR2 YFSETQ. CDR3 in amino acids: CASSPGTSETDTQYF. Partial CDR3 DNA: TGCGCCAGCAGCCCGGGGACTAGCGAGACAGATACG.

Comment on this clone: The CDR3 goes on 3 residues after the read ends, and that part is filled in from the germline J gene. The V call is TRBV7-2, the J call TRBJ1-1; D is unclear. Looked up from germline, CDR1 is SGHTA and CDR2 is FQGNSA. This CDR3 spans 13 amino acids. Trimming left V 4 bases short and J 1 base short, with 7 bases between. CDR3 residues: CASSSPKNTEAFF. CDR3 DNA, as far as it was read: TGTGCCAGCAGCTCCCCCAAGAACACTGAA. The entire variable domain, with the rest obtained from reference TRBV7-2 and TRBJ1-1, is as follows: GAGVSQSPSNKVTEKGKDVELRCDPISGHTALYWYRQSLGQGLEFLIYFQGNSAPDKSGLPSDRFSAERTGGSVSTLTIQRTQQEDSAVYLCASSSPKNTEAFFGQGTRLTVV.

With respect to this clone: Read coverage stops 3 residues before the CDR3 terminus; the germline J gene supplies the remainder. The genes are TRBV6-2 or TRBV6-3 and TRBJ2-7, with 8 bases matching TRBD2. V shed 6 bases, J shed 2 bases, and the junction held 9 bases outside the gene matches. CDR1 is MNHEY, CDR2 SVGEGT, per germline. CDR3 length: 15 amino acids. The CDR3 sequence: CASSPSGRSPYEQYF. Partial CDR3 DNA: TGTGCCAGCAGCCCGAGCGGGAGAAGCCCCTACGAG.

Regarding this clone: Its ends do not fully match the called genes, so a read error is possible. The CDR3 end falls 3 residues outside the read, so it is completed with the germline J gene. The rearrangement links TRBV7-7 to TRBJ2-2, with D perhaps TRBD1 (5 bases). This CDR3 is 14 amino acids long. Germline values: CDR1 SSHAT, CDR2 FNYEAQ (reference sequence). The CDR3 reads CASSASGYSGELFF. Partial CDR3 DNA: TGTGCTAGCAGCGCATCAGGGTACAGCGGGGAG.

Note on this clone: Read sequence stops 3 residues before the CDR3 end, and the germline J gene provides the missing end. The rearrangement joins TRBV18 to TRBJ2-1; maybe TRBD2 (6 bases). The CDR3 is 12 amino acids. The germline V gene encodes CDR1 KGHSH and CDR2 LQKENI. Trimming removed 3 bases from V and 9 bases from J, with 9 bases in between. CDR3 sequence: CASSPSGGEQFF. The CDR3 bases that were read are TGTGCCAGCTCACCCTCCGGGGGTGAG.

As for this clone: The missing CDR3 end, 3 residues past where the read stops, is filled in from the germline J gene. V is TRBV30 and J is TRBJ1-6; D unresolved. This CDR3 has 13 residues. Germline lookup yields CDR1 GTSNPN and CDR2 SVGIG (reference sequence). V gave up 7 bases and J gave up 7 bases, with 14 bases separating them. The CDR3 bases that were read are TGTGCCTACGAGGGCAGTCGGAATTCACCC. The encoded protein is CAYEGSRNSP. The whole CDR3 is CAYEGSRNSPLHF. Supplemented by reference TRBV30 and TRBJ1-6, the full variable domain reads SQTIHQWPATLVQPVGSPLSLECTVEGTSNPNLYWYRQAAGRGLQLLFYSVGIGQISSEVPQNLSASRPQDRQFILSSKKLLLSDSGFYLCAYEGSRNSPLHFGNGTRLTVT.

The DNA read from the CDR3 is TGCAGTGCTTTTAGGACTAGCGGGAGTACAGATACG. It translates to CSAFRTSGSTDT. The whole CDR3 sequence reads CSAFRTSGSTDTQYF. The chain combines TRBV20-1 with TRBJ2-3, with 13 bases fitting TRBD2. The CDR3 end falls 3 residues outside the read, so it is completed with the germline J gene. In germline, CDR1 is DFQATT, CDR2 SNEGSKA (reference sequence). This CDR3 has 15 amino acids. Losses at the gene ends were 5 bases for V and 3 bases for J; bases not matched to a gene: 5.

The part of the CDR3 DNA that was read is TGTGCCAGCTCACGCGCGGCCGGCCAAGAGACC. This sequence encodes CASSRAAGQET. The whole CDR3 region reads CASSRAAGQETQYF. The gene calls are TRBV18 and TRBJ2-5; no clear D gene. With the read ending 3 residues before the CDR3 end, the germline J gene is used to fill in that end. The CDR3 sequence is 14 residues long. Germline V gives CDR1 KGHSH, CDR2 LQKENI. Trimming removed 4 bases at V and 1 base at J, with 10 bases between.

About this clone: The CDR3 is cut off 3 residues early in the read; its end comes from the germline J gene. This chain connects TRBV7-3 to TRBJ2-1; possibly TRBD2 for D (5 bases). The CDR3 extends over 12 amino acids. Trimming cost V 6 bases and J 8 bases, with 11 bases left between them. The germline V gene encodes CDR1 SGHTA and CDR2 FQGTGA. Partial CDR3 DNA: TGTGCCAGCAGGTTGCAAGCGGATGAG. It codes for CASRLQADE. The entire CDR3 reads CASRLQADEQFF.

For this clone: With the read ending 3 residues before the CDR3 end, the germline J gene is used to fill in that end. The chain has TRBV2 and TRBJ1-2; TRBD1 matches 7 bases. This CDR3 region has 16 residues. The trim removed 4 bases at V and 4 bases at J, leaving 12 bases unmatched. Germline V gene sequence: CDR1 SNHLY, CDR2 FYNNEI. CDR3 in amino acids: CASSVGQPRGGYGYTF. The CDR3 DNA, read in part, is TGTGCCAGCAGTGTGGGACAGCCGAGAGGGGGCTATGGC.

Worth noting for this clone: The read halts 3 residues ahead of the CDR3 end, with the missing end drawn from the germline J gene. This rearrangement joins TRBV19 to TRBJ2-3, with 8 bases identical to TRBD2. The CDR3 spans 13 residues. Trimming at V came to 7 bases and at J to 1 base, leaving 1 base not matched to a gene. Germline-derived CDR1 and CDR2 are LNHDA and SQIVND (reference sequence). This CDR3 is CASTTSGTDTQYF. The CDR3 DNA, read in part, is TGTGCCAGTACGACTAGCGGCACAGATACG.